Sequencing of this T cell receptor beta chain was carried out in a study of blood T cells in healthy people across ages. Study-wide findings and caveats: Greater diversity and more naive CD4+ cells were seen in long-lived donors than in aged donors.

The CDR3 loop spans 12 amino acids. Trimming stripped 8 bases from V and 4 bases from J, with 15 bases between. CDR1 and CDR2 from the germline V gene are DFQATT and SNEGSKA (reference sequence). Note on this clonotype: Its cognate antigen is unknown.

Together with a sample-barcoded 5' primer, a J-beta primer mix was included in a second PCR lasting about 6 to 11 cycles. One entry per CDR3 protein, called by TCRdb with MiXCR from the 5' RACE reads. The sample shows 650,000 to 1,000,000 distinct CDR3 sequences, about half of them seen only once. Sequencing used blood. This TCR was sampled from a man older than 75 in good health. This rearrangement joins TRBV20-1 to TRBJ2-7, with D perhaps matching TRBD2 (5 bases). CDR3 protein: CSPLQSGYEQYF. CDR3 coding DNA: TGCAGTCCCCTCCAGTCGGGGTACGAGCAGTACTTC.